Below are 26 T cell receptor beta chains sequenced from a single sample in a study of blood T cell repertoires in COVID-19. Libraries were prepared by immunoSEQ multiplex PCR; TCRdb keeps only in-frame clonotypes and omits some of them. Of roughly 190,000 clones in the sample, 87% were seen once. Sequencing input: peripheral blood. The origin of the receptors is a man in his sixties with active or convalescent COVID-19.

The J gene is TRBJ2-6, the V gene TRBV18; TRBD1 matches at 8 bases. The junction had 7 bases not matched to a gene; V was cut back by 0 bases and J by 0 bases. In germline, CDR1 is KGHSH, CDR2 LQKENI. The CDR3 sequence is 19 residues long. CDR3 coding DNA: TGTGCCAGCTCACCACCGCGGGCAGGGGGCAGCTCTGGGGCCAACGTCCTGACTTTC. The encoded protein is CASSPPRAGGSSGANVLTF. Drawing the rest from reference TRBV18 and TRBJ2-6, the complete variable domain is NAGVMQNPRHLVRRRGQEARLRCSPMKGHSHVYWYRQLPEEGLKFMVYLQKENIIDESGMPKERFSAEFPKEGPSILRIQQVVRGDSAAYFCASSPPRAGGSSGANVLTFGAGSRLTVL.

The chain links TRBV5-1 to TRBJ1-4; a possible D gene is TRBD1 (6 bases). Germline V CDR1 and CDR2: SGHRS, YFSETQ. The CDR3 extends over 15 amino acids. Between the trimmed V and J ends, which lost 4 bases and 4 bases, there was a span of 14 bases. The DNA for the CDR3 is TGCGCCAGCAGCCTCGGACAGATTAATAATGAAAAACTGTTTTTT. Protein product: CASSLGQINNEKLFF.

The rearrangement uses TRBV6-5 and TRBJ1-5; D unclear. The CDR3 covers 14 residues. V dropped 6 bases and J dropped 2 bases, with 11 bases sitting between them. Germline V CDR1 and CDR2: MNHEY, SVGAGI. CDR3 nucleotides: TGTGCCAGCAGCCCGGGTCGTGGCAATCAGCCCCAGCATTTT. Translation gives CASSPGRGNQPQHF.

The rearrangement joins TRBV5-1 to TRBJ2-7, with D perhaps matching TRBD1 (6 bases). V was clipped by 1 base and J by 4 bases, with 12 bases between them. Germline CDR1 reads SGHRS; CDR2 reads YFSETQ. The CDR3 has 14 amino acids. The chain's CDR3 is CASSLQSGTYEQYF. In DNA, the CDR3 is TGCGCCAGCAGCTTGCAATCAGGGACATACGAGCAGTACTTC.

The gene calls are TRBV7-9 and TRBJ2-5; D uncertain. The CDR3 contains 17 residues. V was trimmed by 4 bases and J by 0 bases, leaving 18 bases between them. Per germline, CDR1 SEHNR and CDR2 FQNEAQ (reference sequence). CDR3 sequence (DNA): TGTGCCAGCAGCTCTCGGAGCAGCGAGTTTAACCAAGAGACCCAGTACTTC. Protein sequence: CASSSRSSEFNQETQYF.

The DNA of the CDR3 is TGTGCCAGCAGTTACGCCTCGGGGGGGGAACGGGAAAAACTGTTTTTT. It encodes CASSYASGGEREKLFF. The chain carries TRBV6-5 and TRBJ1-4, with D perhaps TRBD1 (5 bases). Germline values: CDR1 MNHEY, CDR2 SVGAGI. V was shortened by 2 bases and J by 8 bases, with 18 bases between the two germline ends. The CDR3 contains 16 residues.

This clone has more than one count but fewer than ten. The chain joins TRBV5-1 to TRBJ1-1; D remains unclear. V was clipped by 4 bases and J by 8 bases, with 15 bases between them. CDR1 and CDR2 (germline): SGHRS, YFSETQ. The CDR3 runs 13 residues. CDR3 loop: CASSLSNDGEAFF. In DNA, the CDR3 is TGCGCCAGCAGCCTCTCGAATGACGGGGAAGCTTTCTTT.

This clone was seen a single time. CDR3 loop: CASSHDREDSGNTIYF. CDR3 bases: TGCGCCAGCAGCCATGACAGGGAAGATTCTGGAAACACCATATATTTT. The chain recombines TRBV10-2 with TRBJ1-3, with TRBD1 matching 7 bases. V lost 6 bases to trimming and J lost 1 base; unmatched junction nucleotides: 9. The germline gives CDR1 WSHSY, CDR2 SAAADI. The CDR3 contains 16 residues.

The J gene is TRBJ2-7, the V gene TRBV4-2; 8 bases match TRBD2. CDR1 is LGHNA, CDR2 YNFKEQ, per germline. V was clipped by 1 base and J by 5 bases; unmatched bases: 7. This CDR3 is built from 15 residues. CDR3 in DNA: TGTGCCAGCAGCCAAGGAGTTAGCGGGGACCACGAGCAGTACTTC. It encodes CASSQGVSGDHEQYF.

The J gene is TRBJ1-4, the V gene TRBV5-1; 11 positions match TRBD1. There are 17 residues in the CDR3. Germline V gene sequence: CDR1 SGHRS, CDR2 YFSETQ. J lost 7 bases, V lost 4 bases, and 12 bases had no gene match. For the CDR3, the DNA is TGCGCCAGCAGCCCCGGGACAGGGGGAGGATTGGGTGAAAAACTGTTTTTT. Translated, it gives CASSPGTGGGLGEKLFF.

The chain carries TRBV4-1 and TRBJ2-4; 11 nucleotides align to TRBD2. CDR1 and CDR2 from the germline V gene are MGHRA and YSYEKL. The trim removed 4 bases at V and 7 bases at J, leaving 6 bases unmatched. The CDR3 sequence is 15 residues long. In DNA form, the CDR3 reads TGCGCCAGCAGCCCCTTTAGCGGGGGGGCCAACATTCAGTACTTC. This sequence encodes CASSPFSGGANIQYF.

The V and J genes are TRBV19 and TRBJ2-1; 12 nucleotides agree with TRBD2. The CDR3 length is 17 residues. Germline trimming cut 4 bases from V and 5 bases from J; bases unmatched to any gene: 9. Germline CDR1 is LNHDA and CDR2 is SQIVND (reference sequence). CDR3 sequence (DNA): TGTGCCAGTAGTACCCGCGCAACTAGCGGGGGGAACAATGAGCAGTTCTTC. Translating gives CASSTRATSGGNNEQFF.

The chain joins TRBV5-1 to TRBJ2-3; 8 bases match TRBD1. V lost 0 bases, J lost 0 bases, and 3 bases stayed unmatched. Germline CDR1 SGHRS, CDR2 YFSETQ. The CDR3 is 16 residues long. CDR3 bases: TGCGCCAGCAGCTTGGTCAGGACAGGGAGCACAGATACGCAGTATTTT. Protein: CASSLVRTGSTDTQYF. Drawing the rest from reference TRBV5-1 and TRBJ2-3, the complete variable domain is KAGVTQTPRYLIKTRGQQVTLSCSPISGHRSVSWYQQTPGQGLQFLFEYFSETQRNKGNFPGRFSGRQFSNSRSEMNVSTLELGDSALYLCASSLVRTGSTDTQYFGPGTRLTVL.

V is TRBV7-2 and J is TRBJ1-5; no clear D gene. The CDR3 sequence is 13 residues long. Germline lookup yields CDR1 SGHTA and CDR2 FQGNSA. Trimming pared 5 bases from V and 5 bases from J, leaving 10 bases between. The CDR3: CASSASEDQPQHF. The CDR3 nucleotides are TGTGCCAGCAGCGCAAGTGAGGATCAGCCCCAGCATTTT.

The CDR3, as DNA: TGCGCCAGCAGCCCCGGGACAACCAAAGAGACCCAGTACTTC. Amino acid sequence: CASSPGTTKETQYF. This chain links TRBV4-1 with TRBJ2-5, with a weak D call TRBD1 (6 bases). The V gene lost 4 bases and the J gene lost 3 bases, with 12 bases spanning the gap. The germline V gene has CDR1 MGHRA and CDR2 YSYEKL. This CDR3 spans 14 amino acids.

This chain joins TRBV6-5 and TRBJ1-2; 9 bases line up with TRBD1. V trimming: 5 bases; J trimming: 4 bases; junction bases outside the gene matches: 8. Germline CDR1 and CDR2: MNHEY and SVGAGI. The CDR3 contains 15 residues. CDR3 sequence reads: CASSRPGQGSYGYTF. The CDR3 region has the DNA TGTGCCAGCAGTCGACCGGGACAGGGATCCTATGGCTACACCTTC.

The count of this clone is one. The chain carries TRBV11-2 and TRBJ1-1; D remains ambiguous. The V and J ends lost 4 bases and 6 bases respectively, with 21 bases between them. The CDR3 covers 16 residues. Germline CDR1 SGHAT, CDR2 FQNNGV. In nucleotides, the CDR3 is TGTGCCAGCAGCTCCGGTGGACTCAGTTTCGGGGCTGAAGCTTTCTTT. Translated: CASSSGGLSFGAEAFF.

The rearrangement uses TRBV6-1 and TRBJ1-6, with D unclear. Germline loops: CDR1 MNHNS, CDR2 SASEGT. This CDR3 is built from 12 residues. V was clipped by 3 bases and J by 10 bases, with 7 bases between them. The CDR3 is CASSDLRSPLHF. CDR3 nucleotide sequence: TGTGCCAGCAGTGACCTACGATCACCCCTCCACTTT.

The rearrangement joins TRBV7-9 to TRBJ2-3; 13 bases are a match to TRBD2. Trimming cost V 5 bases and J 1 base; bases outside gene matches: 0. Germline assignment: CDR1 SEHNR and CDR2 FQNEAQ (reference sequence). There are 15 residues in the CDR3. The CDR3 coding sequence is TGTGCCAGCAGCGGGACTAGCGGGGGCACAGATACGCAGTATTTT. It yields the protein CASSGTSGGTDTQYF. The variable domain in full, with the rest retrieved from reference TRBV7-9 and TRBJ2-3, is DTGVSQNPRHKITKRGQNVTFRCDPISEHNRLYWYRQTLGQGPEFLTYFQNEAQLEKSRLLSDRFSAERPKGSFSTLEIQRTEQGDSAMYLCASSGTSGGTDTQYFGPGTRLTVL.

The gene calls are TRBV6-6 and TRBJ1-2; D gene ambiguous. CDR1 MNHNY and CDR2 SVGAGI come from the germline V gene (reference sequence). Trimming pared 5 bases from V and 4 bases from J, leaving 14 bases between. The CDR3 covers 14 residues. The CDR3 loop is CASSQKGRGYGYTF. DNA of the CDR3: TGTGCCAGCAGTCAGAAAGGCAGAGGCTATGGCTACACCTTC.

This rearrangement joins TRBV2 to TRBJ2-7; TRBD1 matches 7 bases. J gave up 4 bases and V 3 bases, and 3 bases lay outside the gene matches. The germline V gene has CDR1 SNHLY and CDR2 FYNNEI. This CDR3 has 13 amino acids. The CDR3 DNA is TGTGCCAGCAGTGACAACAGGGGTTACGAGCAGTACTTC. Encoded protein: CASSDNRGYEQYF.

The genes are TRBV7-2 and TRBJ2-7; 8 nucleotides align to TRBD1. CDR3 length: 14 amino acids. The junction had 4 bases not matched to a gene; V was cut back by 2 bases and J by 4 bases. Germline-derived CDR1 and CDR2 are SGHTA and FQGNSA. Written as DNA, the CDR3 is TGTGCCAGCAGCTTAAACAGGGGGAAATACGAGCAGTACTTC. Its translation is CASSLNRGKYEQYF.

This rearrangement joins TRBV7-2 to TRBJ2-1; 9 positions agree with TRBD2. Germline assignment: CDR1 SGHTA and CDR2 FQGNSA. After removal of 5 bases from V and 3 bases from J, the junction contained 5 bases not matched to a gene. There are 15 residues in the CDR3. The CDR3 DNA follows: TGTGCCAGCAGCCCGGGGACTAGCAACTACAATGAGCAGTTCTTC. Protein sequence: CASSPGTSNYNEQFF.

The CDR3 DNA sequence: TGTGCCAGCAGCCAAGGGTTCGGTAGCGGGGGGGCCCTGAATGAGCAGTTCTTC. This sequence encodes CASSQGFGSGGALNEQFF. The gene calls are TRBV4-2 and TRBJ2-1; TRBD2 matches 11 bases. Germline loops: CDR1 LGHNA, CDR2 YNFKEQ. V dropped 1 base and J dropped 7; count of bases not matched to a gene: 12. The CDR3 extends over 18 amino acids.

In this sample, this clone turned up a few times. Here the CDR3 reads CAWSEVRLRGYGYTF. The CDR3 coding sequence is TGTGCCTGGAGTGAAGTCCGCCTTCGGGGCTATGGCTACACCTTC. The V call is TRBV30, the J call TRBJ1-2; D uncertain. Trimming cost V 1 base and J 4 bases, with 16 bases left between them. The CDR3 runs 15 residues. The germline V gene encodes CDR1 GTSNPN and CDR2 SVGIG (reference sequence).

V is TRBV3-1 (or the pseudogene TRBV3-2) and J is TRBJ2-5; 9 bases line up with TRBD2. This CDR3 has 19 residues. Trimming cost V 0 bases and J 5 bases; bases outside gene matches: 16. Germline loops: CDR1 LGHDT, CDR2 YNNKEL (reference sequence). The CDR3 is CASSQDPGTSREVRETQYF. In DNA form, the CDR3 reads TGTGCCAGCAGCCAAGATCCTGGGACTAGCAGGGAGGTAAGGGAGACCCAGTACTTC.